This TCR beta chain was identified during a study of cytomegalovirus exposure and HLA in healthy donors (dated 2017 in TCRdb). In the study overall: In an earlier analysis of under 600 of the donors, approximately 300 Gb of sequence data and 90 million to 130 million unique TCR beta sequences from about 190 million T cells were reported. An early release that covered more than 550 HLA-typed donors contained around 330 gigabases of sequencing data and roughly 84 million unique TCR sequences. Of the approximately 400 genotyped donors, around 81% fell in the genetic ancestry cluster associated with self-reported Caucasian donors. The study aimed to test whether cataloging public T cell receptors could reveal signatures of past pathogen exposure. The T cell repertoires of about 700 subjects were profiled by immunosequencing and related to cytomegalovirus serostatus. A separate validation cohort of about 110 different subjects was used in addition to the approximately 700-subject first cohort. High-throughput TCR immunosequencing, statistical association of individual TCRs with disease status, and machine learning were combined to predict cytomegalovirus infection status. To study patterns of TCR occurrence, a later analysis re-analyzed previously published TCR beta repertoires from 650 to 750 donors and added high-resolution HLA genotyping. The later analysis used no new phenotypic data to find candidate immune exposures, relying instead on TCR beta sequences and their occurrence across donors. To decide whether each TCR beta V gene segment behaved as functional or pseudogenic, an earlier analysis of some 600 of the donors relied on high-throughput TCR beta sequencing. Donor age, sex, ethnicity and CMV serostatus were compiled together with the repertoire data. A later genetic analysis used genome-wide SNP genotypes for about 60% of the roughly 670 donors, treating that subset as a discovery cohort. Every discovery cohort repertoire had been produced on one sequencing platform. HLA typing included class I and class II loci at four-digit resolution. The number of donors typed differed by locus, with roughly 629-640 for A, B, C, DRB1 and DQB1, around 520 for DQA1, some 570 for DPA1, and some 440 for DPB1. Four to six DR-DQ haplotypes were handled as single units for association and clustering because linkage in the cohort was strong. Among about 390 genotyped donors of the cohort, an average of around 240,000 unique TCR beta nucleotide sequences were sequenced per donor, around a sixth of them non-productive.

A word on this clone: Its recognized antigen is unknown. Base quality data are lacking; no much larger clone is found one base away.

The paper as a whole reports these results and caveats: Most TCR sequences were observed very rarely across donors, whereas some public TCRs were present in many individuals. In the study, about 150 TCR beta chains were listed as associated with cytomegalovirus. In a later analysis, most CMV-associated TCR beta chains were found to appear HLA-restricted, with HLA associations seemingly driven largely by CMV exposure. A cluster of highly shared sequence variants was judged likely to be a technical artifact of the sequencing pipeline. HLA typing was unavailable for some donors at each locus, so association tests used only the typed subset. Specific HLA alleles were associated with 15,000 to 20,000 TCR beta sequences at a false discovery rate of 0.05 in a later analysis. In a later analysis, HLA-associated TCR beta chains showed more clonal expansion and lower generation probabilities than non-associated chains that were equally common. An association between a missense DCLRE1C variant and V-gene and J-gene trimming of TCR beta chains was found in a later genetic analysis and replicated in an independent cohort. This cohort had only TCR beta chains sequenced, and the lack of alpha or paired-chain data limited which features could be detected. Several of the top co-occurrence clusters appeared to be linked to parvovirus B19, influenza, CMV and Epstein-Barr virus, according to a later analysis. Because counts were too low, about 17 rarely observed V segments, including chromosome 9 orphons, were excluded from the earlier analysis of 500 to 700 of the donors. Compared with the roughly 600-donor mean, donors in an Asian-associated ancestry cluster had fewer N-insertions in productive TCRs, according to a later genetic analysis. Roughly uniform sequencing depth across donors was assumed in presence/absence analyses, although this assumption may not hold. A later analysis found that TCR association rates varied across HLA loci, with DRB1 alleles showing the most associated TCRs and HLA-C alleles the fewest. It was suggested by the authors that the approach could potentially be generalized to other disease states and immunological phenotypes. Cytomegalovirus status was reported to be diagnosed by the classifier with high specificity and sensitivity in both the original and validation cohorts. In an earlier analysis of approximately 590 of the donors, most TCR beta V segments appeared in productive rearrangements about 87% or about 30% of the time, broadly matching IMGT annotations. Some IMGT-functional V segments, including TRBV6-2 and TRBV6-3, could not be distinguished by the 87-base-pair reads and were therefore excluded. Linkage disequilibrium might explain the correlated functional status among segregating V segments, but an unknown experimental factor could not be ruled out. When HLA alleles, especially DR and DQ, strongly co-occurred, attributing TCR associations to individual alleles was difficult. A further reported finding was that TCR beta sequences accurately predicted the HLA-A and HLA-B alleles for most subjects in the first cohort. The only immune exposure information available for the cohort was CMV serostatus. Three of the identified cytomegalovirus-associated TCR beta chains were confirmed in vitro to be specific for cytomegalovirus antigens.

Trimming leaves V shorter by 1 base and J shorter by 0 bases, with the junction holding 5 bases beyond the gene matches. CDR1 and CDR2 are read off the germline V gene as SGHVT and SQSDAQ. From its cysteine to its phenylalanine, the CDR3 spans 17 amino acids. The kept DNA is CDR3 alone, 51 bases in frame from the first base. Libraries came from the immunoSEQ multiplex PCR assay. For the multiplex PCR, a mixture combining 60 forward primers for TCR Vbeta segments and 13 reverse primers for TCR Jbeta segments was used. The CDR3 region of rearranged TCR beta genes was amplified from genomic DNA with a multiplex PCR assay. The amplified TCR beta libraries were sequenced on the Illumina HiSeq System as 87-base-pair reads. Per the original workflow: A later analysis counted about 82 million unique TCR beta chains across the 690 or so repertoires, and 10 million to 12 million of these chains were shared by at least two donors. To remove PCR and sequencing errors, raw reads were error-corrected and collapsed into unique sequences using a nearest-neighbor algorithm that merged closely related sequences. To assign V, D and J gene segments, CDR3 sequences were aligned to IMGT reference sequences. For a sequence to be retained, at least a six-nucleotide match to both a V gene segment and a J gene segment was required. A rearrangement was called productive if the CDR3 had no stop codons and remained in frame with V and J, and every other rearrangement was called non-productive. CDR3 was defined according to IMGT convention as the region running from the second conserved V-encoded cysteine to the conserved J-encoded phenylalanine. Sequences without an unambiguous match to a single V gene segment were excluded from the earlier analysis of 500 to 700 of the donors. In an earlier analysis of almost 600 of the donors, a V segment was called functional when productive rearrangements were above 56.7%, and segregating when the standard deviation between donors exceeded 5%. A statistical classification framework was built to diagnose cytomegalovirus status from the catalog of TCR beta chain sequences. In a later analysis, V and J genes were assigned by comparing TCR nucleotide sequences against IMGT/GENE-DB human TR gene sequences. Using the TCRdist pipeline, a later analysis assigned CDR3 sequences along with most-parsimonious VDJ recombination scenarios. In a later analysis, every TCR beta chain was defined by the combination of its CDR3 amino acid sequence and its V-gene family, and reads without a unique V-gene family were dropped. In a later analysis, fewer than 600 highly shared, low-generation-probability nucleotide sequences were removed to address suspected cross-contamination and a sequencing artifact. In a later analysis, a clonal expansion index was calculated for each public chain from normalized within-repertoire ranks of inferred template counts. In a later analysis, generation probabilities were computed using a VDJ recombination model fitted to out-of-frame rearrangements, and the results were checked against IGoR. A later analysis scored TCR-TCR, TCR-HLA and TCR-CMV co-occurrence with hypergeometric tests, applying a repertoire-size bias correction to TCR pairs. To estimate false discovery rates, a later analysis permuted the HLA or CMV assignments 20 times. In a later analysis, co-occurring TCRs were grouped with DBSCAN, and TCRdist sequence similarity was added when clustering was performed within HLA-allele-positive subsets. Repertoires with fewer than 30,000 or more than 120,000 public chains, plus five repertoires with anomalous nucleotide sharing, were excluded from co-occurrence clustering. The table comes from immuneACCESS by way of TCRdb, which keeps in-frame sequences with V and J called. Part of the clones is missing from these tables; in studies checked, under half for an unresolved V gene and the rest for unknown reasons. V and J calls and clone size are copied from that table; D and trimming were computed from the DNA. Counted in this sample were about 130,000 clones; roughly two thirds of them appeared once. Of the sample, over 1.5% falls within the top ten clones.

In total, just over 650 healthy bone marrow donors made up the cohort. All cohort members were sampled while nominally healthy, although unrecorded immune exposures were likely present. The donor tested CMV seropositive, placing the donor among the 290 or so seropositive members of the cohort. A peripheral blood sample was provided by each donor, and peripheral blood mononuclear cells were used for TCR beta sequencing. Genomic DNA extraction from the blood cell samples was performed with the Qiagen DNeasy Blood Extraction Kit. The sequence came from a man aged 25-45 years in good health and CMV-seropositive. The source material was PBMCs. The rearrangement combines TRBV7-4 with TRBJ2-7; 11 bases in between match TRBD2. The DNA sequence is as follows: TGTGCCAGCAGCTTAGGGGGACTAGCGGCATCCTCCTACGAGCAGTACTTC. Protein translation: CASSLGGLAASSYEQYF.